This TCR beta chain is drawn from a study of OX40 agonist ivuxolimab in advanced cancers. In the study overall: The patients received agonistic anti-OX40 (CD134) antibody ivuxolimab. Three patients showed partial responses: one hepatocellular carcinoma and two cutaneous melanoma cases. The study's findings and limits: Expanded clones tended on average to be more numerous among CD8+ T cells than CD4+. Patients with a partial response at 0.1-3.0 mg/kg had among the lowest clonal expansion.

The data were produced by immunoSEQ multiplex PCR, yet TCRdb's version contains in-frame clones alone and is incomplete. The table has fewer than 85,000 clones, 91% seen once; the top ten hold approximately 2.2%. About this clone itself: Its antigen is still unknown.

The TCR was taken from an adult with an advanced solid tumor such as melanoma, head and neck, liver or kidney cancer. Sequenced material: CD4+ or CD8+ T cells sorted from blood, taken in a trial of the OX40 agonist ivuxolimab.

The CDR3 coding sequence is TGCAGCGTAAGGGGGCAGATTCAAGAGACCCAGTACTTC. This gives the protein CSVRGQIQETQYF. The chain couples TRBV29-1 to TRBJ2-5; 7 bases are shared with TRBD1. There are 13 residues in the CDR3. The trim removed 6 bases at V and 2 bases at J, leaving 6 bases unmatched. Germline V lookup: CDR1 SQVTM, CDR2 ANQGSEA.